This TCR beta chain emerged from a study of human T cells and chemical hapten exposure. At the level of the study: Alopecia areata, totalis or universalis affected patients, mainly female.

Looked up from germline, CDR1 is SQVTM and CDR2 is ANQGSEA. The CDR3 is made up of 13 amino acids. V dropped 3 bases and J dropped 6 bases, with 11 bases sitting between them. Whole-study findings and limits: Once DPC sensitization occurred, TCRs above 1 in 1000 frequency showed no change.

Regarding this clonotype: What it recognizes is unknown.

Via MiXCR, TCRdb re-called the RACE reads, giving one row per CDR3 protein. The sample shows roughly 38,000 distinct CDR3 sequences, over 7.5% of them seen only once. Time point of the sample: patch test 3, about 24 weeks after DPC sensitization. Stated treatment: therapeutic diphenylcyclopropenone sensitization with weekly scalp DPC. Extraction of total RNA was performed on unfractionated whole blood. Phlebotomy was performed prior to application of every patch test. This material consisted of whole blood, taken in connection with sensitization to the hapten diphenylcyclopropenone (DPC). This clonotype originated in a man aged 50 or older with alopecia areata. Some clones in this sample may be carry-over from other donors' samples. V is TRBV29-1 and J is TRBJ1-4; D uncertain. As DNA, the CDR3 is TGCAGCGTTGAGGTACAGAGGGATGAAAAACTGTTTTTT. Its protein product is CSVEVQRDEKLFF.